Following are 10 T cell receptor beta chains from one sample sequenced in a study of early T cells in non-severe SARS-CoV-2 infection. TCRdb re-analysed the 5' RACE reads in MiXCR, keeping a single row per CDR3 protein. The sample holds tens of thousands of distinct CDR3 sequences; around 6.3% are singletons and the top ten take around 21%. Sample: whole blood, taken at baseline. All receptors come from an adult who was a healthcare worker with PCR-confirmed SARS-CoV-2 infection or an uninfected control (not recorded which).

This clonotype was found a few times. The V call is TRBV4-2, the J call TRBJ2-7; 9 bases match TRBD2. Per the germline V gene, CDR1 is LGHNA and CDR2 is YNFKEQ. The J segment lost 0 bases and the V segment lost 2 bases, leaving 5 bases of the junction unmatched. This CDR3 has 16 residues. The CDR3 spells CASSQSSSGVSYEQYF. The DNA for the CDR3 is TGTGCCAGCAGCCAATCCTCTAGCGGGGTCTCCTACGAGCAGTACTTC.

This clonotype was seen only a few times. The rearrangement uses TRBV30 and TRBJ2-2; no clear D. The CDR3 runs to 12 residues. Germline V CDR1 and CDR2: GTSNPN, SVGIG (reference sequence). V lost 4 bases, J lost 3 bases, and 6 bases lay in between. CDR3 sequence (DNA): TGTGCCTGGAATGGGTACACCGGGGAGCTGTTTTTT. It encodes CAWNGYTGELFF.

This clonotype was counted only a few times. The J gene is TRBJ2-1, the V gene TRBV28; 7 bases fit TRBD2. Unmatched junction bases numbered 4, after V lost 2 bases and J lost 0 bases. Germline CDR1 reads MDHEN; CDR2 reads SYDVKM. There are 16 residues in the CDR3. In nucleotides, the CDR3 is TGTGCCAGCAGTTTAAGGGACTACTACTCCTACAATGAGCAGTTCTTC. Translating gives CASSLRDYYSYNEQFF. The whole variable domain, filled in from reference TRBV28 and TRBJ2-1, reads DVKVTQSSRYLVKRTGEKVFLECVQDMDHENMFWYRQDPGLGLRLIYFSYDVKMKEKGDIPEGYSVSREKKERFSLILESASTNQTSMYLCASSLRDYYSYNEQFFGPGTRLTVL.

At least ten counts were recorded for this clonotype. The chain links TRBV12-3 or TRBV12-4 to TRBJ1-1; a weak D match, TRBD1 (6 bases). CDR3 size: 14 residues. V lost 6 bases to trimming and J lost 4 bases, with 15 bases between them. In DNA form, the CDR3 reads TGTGCCAGCAGCCCGGGGGCGCAGGTCACTGAAGCTTTCTTT. Translating it yields CASSPGAQVTEAFF.

This clonotype was picked up many times. The J gene is TRBJ2-7, the V gene TRBV20-1, with unresolved D. The V end was cut by 6 bases, the J end by 7 bases, with 19 bases between. The CDR3 runs to 13 residues. Germline V gene lookup returns CDR1 DFQATT and CDR2 SNEGSKA (reference sequence). The CDR3 reads CSAPGKLDGEQYF. The DNA for the CDR3 is TGCAGTGCCCCCGGTAAATTGGACGGGGAGCAGTACTTC.

This clonotype ranks as medium-sized. The chain couples TRBV4-1 to TRBJ1-1; 8 nucleotides agree with TRBD1. CDR1 and CDR2 (germline): MGHRA, YSYEKL. V lost 1 base to trimming and J lost 1 base; unmatched junction nucleotides: 5. The CDR3 covers 16 residues. The CDR3 sequence: CASSQVYRGANTEAFF. CDR3 bases: TGCGCCAGCAGCCAAGTGTACAGGGGGGCGAACACTGAAGCTTTCTTT.

The table lists this clonotype with many counts. V is TRBV9 and J is TRBJ1-5; D is undetermined. V lost 0 bases to trimming and J lost 5 bases, with 6 bases between them. The CDR3 spans 13 residues. From germline, CDR1 is SGDLS and CDR2 YYNGEE. CDR3 amino acids: CASSVGPHQPQHF. In DNA, the CDR3 is TGTGCCAGCAGCGTAGGACCCCATCAGCCCCAGCATTTT.

This clonotype turned up a few times. The chain joins TRBV4-1 to TRBJ1-2, with no clear D. Trimming removed 0 bases from V and 2 bases from J, with 10 bases in between. The CDR3 extends over 15 amino acids. The germline gives CDR1 MGHRA, CDR2 YSYEKL. DNA of the CDR3: TGCGCCAGCAGCCAAGATATGGACTTAAACTATGGCTACACCTTC. This encodes CASSQDMDLNYGYTF.

In its sample, this clonotype was seen a few times. The chain carries TRBV5-1 and TRBJ2-7; unclear D gene. The CDR3 length is 14 residues. Trimming removed 4 bases from V and 1 base from J, with 12 bases in between. Looked up from germline, CDR1 is SGHRS and CDR2 is YFSETQ. Here the CDR3 DNA reads TGCGCCAGCAGCCCCGGAGCCACATCCTACGAGCAGTACTTC. Translated: CASSPGATSYEQYF.

This clonotype came up many times. This sequence joins TRBV7-8 and TRBJ1-3; perhaps TRBD1 as D (6 bases). The germline CDR1 and CDR2 sequences are SGHVS and FQNEAQ. The CDR3 sequence is 15 residues long. V was shortened by 5 bases and J by 0 bases, with 11 bases between the two germline ends. This CDR3 is CASSPTGFSGNTIYF. The CDR3 region has the DNA TGTGCCAGCAGCCCGACAGGATTCTCTGGAAACACCATATATTTT.